This is a list of T cell receptor beta chains from one sample in a study of human T cells and chemical hapten exposure. TCRdb fed the RACE reads into MiXCR, producing one record per CDR3 protein. The sample records approximately 400,000 distinct CDR3 sequences, nearly 5% being singletons. The specimen comprised whole blood, sampled in connection with sensitization to the hapten diphenylcyclopropenone (DPC). These receptors originate from a woman in her forties or fifties with alopecia areata. Some clones in this sample may be carry-over from other donors' samples. Both conserved end residues are part of each CDR3. Fields, in order: V gene, clone size, J gene, D gene, CDR3 protein, CDR3 DNA. D genes are given only for firm matches. The size entry is marked missing in some rows and otherwise reads once, few, many or a size class.

>TRBV6-6|few|TRBJ2-3|TRBD2
CASRPLAGEKDTQYF
TGTGCCAGCAGACCCTTAGCGGGGGAGAAAGATACGCAGTATTTT
>TRBV4-1|.|TRBJ2-7|TRBD2
CASSQVSGTEQYF
TGCGCCAGCAGCCAAGTGAGCGGGACGGAGCAGTACTTC
>TRBV7-2|.|TRBJ2-2|TRBD1
CASSFTGGTGELFF
TGTGCCAGCAGCTTCACAGGGGGCACCGGGGAGCTGTTTTTT
>TRBV15|once|TRBJ2-6|.
CATSRVSGANVLTF
TGTGCCACCAGCAGAGTCTCTGGGGCCAACGTCCTGACTTTC
>TRBV7-6|few|TRBJ2-3|TRBD2
CASSMTSGGLTDTQYF
TGTGCCAGCAGCATGACTAGCGGGGGGCTTACAGATACGCAGTATTTT
>TRBV28|few|TRBJ1-1|.
CASSPDAYEAFF
TGTGCCAGCAGTCCGGACGCGTATGAAGCTTTCTTT
>TRBV4-1|many|TRBJ1-5|.
CASSKDRLSNQPQHF
TGCGCCAGCAGCAAAGACAGGCTTAGCAATCAGCCCCAGCATTTT
>TRBV18|many|TRBJ1-5|TRBD1
CASSATHRGGQPQHF
TGTGCCAGCTCAGCGACACACAGGGGTGGTCAGCCCCAGCATTTT
>TRBV27|many|TRBJ2-2|.
CASSVFASADTGELFF
TGTGCCAGCAGTGTCTTTGCTAGCGCTGACACCGGGGAGCTGTTTTTT
>TRBV6-2/TRBV6-3|many|TRBJ2-1|TRBD2
CASRSGRDYNEQFF
TGTGCCAGCAGAAGCGGGAGGGATTACAATGAGCAGTTCTTC
>TRBV6-1|few|TRBJ1-2|.
CASTMDGYGYTF
TGTGCCAGCACTATGGACGGCTATGGCTACACCTTC
>TRBV9|.|TRBJ1-2|.
CASSALYGYTF
TGTGCCAGCAGCGCCTTATATGGCTACACCTTC
>TRBV27|few|TRBJ2-3|.
CASSGRLDTQYF
TGTGCCAGCTCGGGCCGTCTAGATACGCAGTATTTT